This T cell receptor (beta chain) was documented in a study of technical replicates of blood from a few donors. Assay: immunoSEQ multiplex PCR; the TCRdb copy retains only in-frame clones and omits some. Of about 83,000 clones in the sample, about 90% were seen once. The CDR3 sequence is 15 residues long. The germline V gene has CDR1 SSHAT and CDR2 FNYEAQ (reference sequence). A remark on this clone: Germline and junction disagree at one end, which may indicate a read error.

Sequenced input: T cells isolated from PBMCs. The chain links TRBV7-7 to TRBJ1-4; TRBD1 agrees at 8 bases. The sequence came from a human donor in good health. In DNA, the CDR3 is TGTGCTAGCAGCCACCGGGGACAGGTTAATGAAAAACTGTTTTTT. As protein: CASSHRGQVNEKLFF.